These 22 T cell receptor delta chains came from one sample sequenced in a study of gamma-delta chains in newborns, infants, children. TCRdb fed the reads to CATT. The profile shows some 11,000 delta-chain clones, roughly 9.5% of them singletons. The specimen was blood. The receptor set was obtained from a child who was a newborn, infant or young child, either healthy, febrile or measles-vaccinated (not recorded which).

This clone was seen a few times. The rearrangement uses TRDV2 and TRDJ1, with a tentative D call TRDD3 (5 bases). Germline V gene sequence: CDR1 GEAIGNYY, CDR2 EKD. V was shortened by 4 bases and J by 2 bases, with 19 bases between the two germline ends. The CDR3 sequence is 16 residues long. DNA for the CDR3: TGTGCCTGTGAAGATCTGGGAGTCGGCCCAACCGATAAACTCATCTTT. It codes for CACEDLGVGPTDKLIF.

V usage is TRDV2 and J usage is TRDJ3, with 8 bases fitting TRDD3. The V segment lost 3 bases and the J segment 0 bases; nucleotides outside the gene matches: 12. This CDR3 region has 20 residues. From germline, CDR1 is GEAIGNYY and CDR2 EKD. The CDR3 sequence: CACDAITGGRSSWDTRQMFF. The DNA of the CDR3 is TGTGCCTGTGACGCGATTACTGGGGGCCGAAGCTCCTGGGACACCCGACAGATGTTTTTC.

V gene TRDV1 combines with J gene TRDJ1; 8 bases are a match to TRDD3. Germline V gene sequence: CDR1 TSWWSYY, CDR2 QGS. V gave up 0 bases and J gave up 0 bases; unmatched junction bases: 15. The CDR3 sequence is 20 residues long. CDR3: CALGELEGGGFLMYTDKLIF. CDR3 nucleotide sequence: TGTGCTCTTGGGGAACTAGAAGGTGGGGGATTCTTAATGTACACCGATAAACTCATCTTT.

The CDR3 is CALGERGPELIF. DNA of the CDR3: TGTGCTCTTGGGGAACGAGGGCCTGAACTCATCTTT. This chain connects TRDV1 to TRDJ1; D gene uncertain. Germline V gene data show CDR1 as TSWWSYY and CDR2 as QGS. Trimming shortened V by 1 base and J by 9 bases, and 9 bases separated the two germline ends. This CDR3 contains 12 residues.

V usage is TRDV2 and J usage is TRDJ1; the match to TRDD3 covers 13 bases. Germline CDR1 is GEAIGNYY and CDR2 is EKD. V lost 3 bases to trimming and J lost 2 bases; unmatched junction nucleotides: 11. The CDR3 covers 18 residues. The CDR3: CACDPILGDTRGTDKLIF. The DNA of the CDR3 is TGTGCCTGTGACCCCATACTGGGGGATACGCGGGGTACCGATAAACTCATCTTT.

This clone was observed a handful of times. Written as DNA, the CDR3 is TGTGCTCTTGGGGTTCGGCTAGTTGCGGGATACGCACTCCAATTGACAGCACAACTCTTCTTT. Its protein is CALGVRLVAGYALQLTAQLFF. This rearrangement joins TRDV1 to TRDJ2, with 8 bases identical to TRDD3. Unmatched junction bases numbered 21, after V lost 4 bases and J lost 2 bases. This CDR3 region has 21 residues. CDR1 and CDR2 (germline): TSWWSYY, QGS.

This clone was seen more than once but under ten times. This may be a read error: a much more frequent sequence differs by one nucleotide. The sample has other DNA sequences that encode this CDR3 too. The J gene is TRDJ1, the V gene TRDV2; TRDD3 matches at 7 bases. The V gene's germline CDR1 is GEAIGNYY and CDR2 EKD. CDR3 size: 20 residues. Losses at the gene ends were 0 bases for V and 2 bases for J; bases not matched to a gene: 20. The CDR3 loop is CACDTLFDVVLGNNTDKLIF. The CDR3 DNA sequence: TGTGCCTGTGACACCCTATTCGACGTGGTACTGGGGAACAATACCGATAAACTCATCTTT.

This chain connects TRDV1 to TRDJ1; D perhaps matches TRDD3 (5 bases). Germline values: CDR1 TSWWSYY, CDR2 QGS. This CDR3 has 19 residues. Trimming took off 1 base at V and 3 bases at J, with 24 bases between the two ends. The CDR3 sequence is CALGERNGGDTYPSDKLIF. CDR3 DNA: TGTGCTCTTGGGGAACGGAACGGTGGGGACACATACCCCTCCGATAAACTCATCTTT.

Concerning this clone itself: Being one base from a much bigger clone, this may be a read error. The same CDR3 also results from other DNA sequences found in this sample. The V call is TRDV2, the J call TRDJ2; possibly TRDD3 for D (5 bases). V shed 0 bases and J shed 0 bases, with 13 bases lying between them. CDR1 is GEAIGNYY and CDR2 is EKD in the germline V gene. The CDR3 is 17 amino acids. CDR3: CACDTVGDRALTAQLFF. For the CDR3, the DNA is TGTGCCTGTGACACCGTAGGGGACAGAGCTTTGACAGCACAACTCTTCTTT.

As concerns this clone: In the same sample, other DNA sequences code for this CDR3. V gene TRDV2 combines with J gene TRDJ3; the match to TRDD3 covers 10 bases. Trimming took 0 bases from V and 0 from J; bases not matched to a gene: 1. Germline V gene sequence: CDR1 GEAIGNYY, CDR2 EKD. The CDR3 is 18 amino acids. CDR3 region: CACDTLGDNSWDTRQMFF. The CDR3 region has the DNA TGTGCCTGTGACACCCTGGGGGATAACTCCTGGGACACCCGACAGATGTTTTTC.

This clone was detected a few times. Only one base separates this from a far larger clonotype, so it likely reflects a read error. The chain carries TRDV1 and TRDJ1, with 12 bases identical to TRDD3. The germline V gene has CDR1 TSWWSYY and CDR2 QGS. This CDR3 is 20 amino acids long. CDR3 nucleotides: TGTGCTCTTGGGGAACCTCCGGTCCCCGGTACTGGGGGATACCCCGATAAACTCACCTTT. It encodes CALGEPPVPGTGGYPDKLTF.

This clone came up a few times. The TCRdb protein and the DNA translation do not line up at residue 13; the protein shown here was made by translating the DNA. CDR3 sequence reads: CACDYWGIRSWDPRQMFF. CDR3 in DNA: TGTGCCTGTGACTACTGGGGGATACGCTCCTGGGACCCCCGACAGATGTTTTTC. This sequence joins TRDV2 and TRDJ3; 13 nucleotides agree with TRDD3. The CDR3 has 18 residues. Per the germline V gene, CDR1 is GEAIGNYY and CDR2 is EKD.

On this clone: A far bigger clonotype differs at one base, so this is likely a read error. The chain employs TRDV2 and TRDJ3; the match to TRDD3 covers 8 bases. Trimming took 0 bases from V and 0 from J; bases not matched to a gene: 9. The CDR3 length is 20 residues. The V gene's germline CDR1 is GEAIGNYY and CDR2 EKD. In DNA form, the CDR3 reads TGTGCCTGTGACACCGTACTGGGGGGTACGAGCTCCTGGGACACCCGACAGATGTTTTTC. It specifies CACDTVLGGTSSWDTRQMFF.

The table lists this clone with a few counts. The mismatch at residue 5 between this DNA's translation and the TCRdb protein of a much larger clone likely reflects a read error; the protein shown is translated from the DNA. CDR3 sequence (DNA): TGTGCCTGTGACATCGCCGGGGGAGTCGCCTGGGACACCCGACAGATGTTTTTC. Its protein product is CACDIAGGVAWDTRQMFF. V gene TRDV2 combines with J gene TRDJ3, with D possibly TRDD3 on 6 matching bases. The V gene's germline CDR1 is GEAIGNYY and CDR2 EKD. V was shortened by 2 bases and J by 2 bases, with 15 bases between the two germline ends. CDR3 size: 18 residues.

The chain is built from TRDV2 and TRDJ3; TRDD3 matches 10 bases. Germline V gives CDR1 GEAIGNYY, CDR2 EKD. The V gene end was trimmed by 3 bases and the J gene end by 2 bases; junction bases not matched to a gene: 12. The CDR3 runs 20 residues. The CDR3 nucleotides are TGTGCCTGTGACGCCGTATACGGGGGATACGAAGCCTGGGACACCCGACAGATGTTTTTC. Translation: CACDAVYGGYEAWDTRQMFF.

This clone has a handful of counts. The gene calls are TRDV1 and TRDJ1; 8 bases align to TRDD3. In germline, CDR1 is TSWWSYY, CDR2 QGS. The length of the CDR3 is 18 residues. The V and J ends lost 0 bases and 0 bases, in that order; junction bases with no gene match: 9. This CDR3 reads CALGELSDWGVYTDKLIF. The CDR3 bases are TGTGCTCTTGGGGAACTAAGCGACTGGGGGGTGTACACCGATAAACTCATCTTT.

This clone has a handful of counts. The CDR3 reads CACDILGDTLSWDTRQMFF. The CDR3, as DNA: TGTGCCTGTGACATACTGGGGGATACCCTCTCCTGGGACACCCGACAGATGTTTTTC. This chain links TRDV2 with TRDJ3, with 12 bases aligning to TRDD3. The CDR3 is made up of 19 amino acids. The V gene's germline CDR1 is GEAIGNYY and CDR2 EKD. With V trimmed by 2 bases and J by 0 bases, 4 bases remained unmatched.

This clone has a handful of counts. The protein recorded in TCRdb does not match the translated DNA at residue 9; the protein presented here comes from translating the DNA. The chain carries TRDV2 and TRDJ3; 11 bases are a match to TRDD3. V was clipped by 2 bases and J by 0 bases; unmatched bases: 5. The CDR3 is 19 residues long. From germline, CDR1 is GEAIGNYY and CDR2 EKD. The CDR3 nucleotides are TGTGCCTGTGACATACTGGGGGATATTAGCTCCTGGGACACCCGACAGATGTTTTTC. It codes for CACDILGDISSWDTRQMFF.

This clone was detected a few times. The chain's CDR3 is CACDPVLGNTRYTDKLIF. In DNA, the CDR3 is TGTGCCTGTGACCCCGTACTGGGGAATACGCGATACACCGATAAACTCATCTTT. The V call is TRDV2, the J call TRDJ1, with 7 bases identical to TRDD3. Unmatched junction bases numbered 15, after V lost 3 bases and J lost 0 bases. Germline V gene data show CDR1 as GEAIGNYY and CDR2 as EKD. CDR3 length: 18 amino acids.

This clone was recorded a few times. The V call is TRDV1, the J call TRDJ1; perhaps D is TRDD2 or TRDD3 (7 bases each). Trimming took 1 base from V and 1 from J, leaving 22 bases between them. Germline V CDR1 and CDR2: TSWWSYY, QGS. The CDR3 runs to 19 residues. The CDR3 sequence: CALGEPFLPLGEPTDKLIF. DNA of the CDR3: TGTGCTCTTGGGGAACCGTTCCTACCGTTGGGGGAACCCACCGATAAACTCATCTTT.

A note on this clone: A much larger clone differs by one base, so this may be a read error. This sequence joins TRDV2 and TRDJ1; 7 nucleotides agree with TRDD3. CDR1 is GEAIGNYY, CDR2 EKD, per germline. The CDR3 is made up of 17 amino acids. The CDR3 region has the DNA TGTGCCTGTGGCACCGTGTGGGGGAGTTCGTACACCGATAAACTCATCTTT. It codes for CACGTVWGSSYTDKLIF.

This clone was detected a few times. The V and J genes are TRDV2 and TRDJ3; 9 nucleotides line up with TRDD3. The CDR3 runs to 19 residues. Germline assignment: CDR1 GEAIGNYY and CDR2 EKD. With V trimmed by 0 bases and J by 0 bases, 5 bases remained unmatched. The CDR3 nucleotides read TGTGCCTGTGACACCGGGGGGATACTGAGCTCCTGGGACACCCGACAGATGTTTTTC. It yields the protein CACDTGGILSSWDTRQMFF.